Only a few counts were recorded for the clone carrying this TCR beta chain. Its antigen is unknown. The sample originates from a study of blood T cells in healthy people across ages. The authors ran a second PCR of roughly 6 to 11 cycles using a sample-barcoded 5' primer and a J-beta primer mix. TCRdb recomputed calls from the 5' RACE reads with MiXCR, one row per CDR3 protein. The table records hundreds of thousands of distinct CDR3 sequences, nearly 60% of them present only once. Overall study results and limits: The authors considered diversity estimates from one million T cells to be underestimates. Possibly, changes in expanded clonotypes were confounded because donor CMV status was unknown.

The germline V gene has CDR1 MNHEY and CDR2 SVGAGI. V lost 5 bases, J lost 4 bases, and 8 bases stayed unmatched. The CDR3 runs to 15 residues. This chain links TRBV6-5 with TRBJ1-2, with TRBD1 identical over 9 bases. The sequence was collected from a man aged 25 to 40 in good health. Sequencing was carried out using blood. The CDR3 DNA follows: TGTGCCAGCAGTGCCGGGACAGGGAAGATCTATGGCTACACCTTC. It is translated as CASSAGTGKIYGYTF.